The next 32 T cell receptor beta chains were all read from a single sample in a study of shared clonotypes between healthy human individuals. Using immunoSEQ multiplex PCR, the repertoire was profiled, and TCRdb retains in-frame clones only, with some absent. The sample contains around 1.9 million clones, around 93% of which appear only once. Naive CD8 isolation took CD45RO-negative cells positively selected for CCR7 and excluded terminally differentiated effector memory CD45RA+ cells. The sample was naive CD8+ T cells from PBMCs. These receptors were taken from a man between 18 and 29 years old in good health. Some clones in this sample may be carry-over from other donors' samples.

The CDR3 loop is CASSSGTPGTYEQYF. The CDR3 nucleotides read TGCGCCAGCAGCAGCGGGACTCCCGGAACCTACGAGCAGTACTTC. The chain links TRBV5-1 to TRBJ2-7, with 7 bases fitting TRBD2. This CDR3 region has 15 residues. With V trimmed by 4 bases and J by 2 bases, 9 bases remained unmatched. CDR1 SGHRS and CDR2 YFSETQ come from the germline V gene.

This rearrangement joins TRBV14 to TRBJ1-2; TRBD1 agrees at 7 bases. This CDR3 comprises 16 residues. V was pared by 1 base and J by 6 bases, with 11 bases of the junction left unmatched. The V gene's germline CDR1 is SGHDN and CDR2 FVKESK. This chain's CDR3 is CASSQADGGGSDGYTF. CDR3 bases: TGTGCCAGCAGCCAAGCGGATGGAGGGGGCTCAGATGGCTACACCTTC.

The chain joins TRBV7-9 to TRBJ1-1; 10 nucleotides match TRBD1. V shed 5 bases and J 5 bases; nucleotides not matched to a gene: 5. The CDR3 loop spans 14 amino acids. CDR1 SEHNR and CDR2 FQNEAQ come from the germline V gene (reference sequence). The CDR3 DNA follows: TGTGCCAGCAGCCGGGGGGACAGGGGAACTGAAGCTTTCTTT. It codes for CASSRGDRGTEAFF.

The chain carries TRBV4-3 and TRBJ1-4; no firm D call. Trimming took 5 bases from V and 1 from J, leaving 14 bases between them. CDR1 is LGHNA, CDR2 YSLEER, per germline. This CDR3 region has 16 residues. The CDR3 DNA is TGCGCCAGCAGCAGGGAGCCCTGGGGAACTAATGAAAAACTGTTTTTT. Translating it yields CASSREPWGTNEKLFF.

The chain joins TRBV30 to TRBJ2-7; D unclear. The CDR3 runs 14 residues. Germline CDR1 GTSNPN, CDR2 SVGIG (reference sequence). Trimming stripped 0 bases from V and 2 bases from J, with 11 bases between. The DNA for the CDR3 is TGTGCCTGGAGTGTGGAACAGCCCCCCTACGAGCAGTACTTC. The encoded protein is CAWSVEQPPYEQYF.

The gene calls are TRBV5-1 and TRBJ2-2, with 9 nucleotides matching TRBD1. The CDR3 loop spans 15 amino acids. In germline, CDR1 is SGHRS, CDR2 YFSETQ. Germline trimming cut 0 bases from V and 3 bases from J; bases unmatched to any gene: 0. CDR3 nucleotides: TGCGCCAGCAGCTTGGGGGACAGGGACACCGGGGAGCTGTTTTTT. This gives the protein CASSLGDRDTGELFF.

V is TRBV29-1 and J is TRBJ2-7; D may match TRBD1 or TRBD2 (5 bases each). V gave up 7 bases and J gave up 1 base, with 17 bases separating them. CDR1 SQVTM and CDR2 ANQGSEA come from the germline V gene. The CDR3 covers 14 residues. Here the CDR3 DNA reads TGCAGCGCCAAAACGGGGCCCACTTCCTACGAGCAGTACTTC. The encoded protein is CSAKTGPTSYEQYF.

With regard to this clone: Other nucleotide sequences in the sample specify the same CDR3. The chain links TRBV4-1 to TRBJ2-7; 8 nucleotides line up with TRBD2. Germline loops: CDR1 MGHRA, CDR2 YSYEKL. V lost 0 bases to trimming and J lost 1 base; unmatched junction nucleotides: 2. The CDR3 contains 15 residues. CDR3 sequence: CASSQERLASYEQYF. The CDR3 DNA is TGCGCCAGCAGCCAAGAAAGACTAGCGTCCTACGAGCAGTACTTC.

V usage is TRBV2 and J usage is TRBJ2-5; 10 nucleotides agree with TRBD1. Germline V gene data show CDR1 as SNHLY and CDR2 as FYNNEI. The junction had 8 bases not matched to a gene; V was cut back by 4 bases and J by 3 bases. The CDR3 contains 16 residues. The CDR3 region has the DNA TGTGCCAGCAGTGCGCCGGGACAGGGGACGAAAGAGACCCAGTACTTC. It codes for CASSAPGQGTKETQYF.

The CDR3 DNA sequence: TGTGCCAGCAGTGAACTAGCGGCGAGCTCCTACGAGCAGTACTTC. Amino acids: CASSELAASSYEQYF. V is TRBV6-1 and J is TRBJ2-7; TRBD2 agrees at 7 bases. CDR3 length equals 15 residues. Germline CDR1 and CDR2: MNHNS and SASEGT. Trimming cost V 2 bases and J 0 bases; bases outside gene matches: 4.

CDR3 nucleotide sequence: TGTGCCAGCAGTCTCTGGACAGGGGGCGACGAGCAGTACTTC. Residues: CASSLWTGGDEQYF. J is TRBJ2-7 and V is TRBV6-1; 11 positions match TRBD1. Germline V CDR1 and CDR2: MNHNS, SASEGT. The CDR3 is 14 residues long. The trim removed 5 bases at V and 5 bases at J, leaving 5 bases unmatched.

J is TRBJ1-1 and V is TRBV5-1; D not resolved. Trimming left V 8 bases short and J 1 base short, with 12 bases between. Germline CDR1 SGHRS, CDR2 YFSETQ. The CDR3 covers 13 residues. CDR3 in DNA: TGCGCCAGTCGGACGGACGCGAACACTGAAGCTTTCTTT. Its translation: CASRTDANTEAFF.

The gene calls are TRBV27 and TRBJ2-1, with TRBD2 matching 10 bases. CDR1 is MNHEY and CDR2 is SMNVEV in the germline V gene (reference sequence). After removal of 2 bases from V and 10 bases from J, the junction contained 14 bases not matched to a gene. The CDR3 runs 17 residues. The chain's CDR3 is CASSLPTLAGDSQEQFF. In DNA form, the CDR3 reads TGTGCCAGCAGTTTACCCACTCTAGCGGGAGATTCACAGGAGCAGTTCTTC.

V and J are TRBV14 and TRBJ2-5; possible D gene TRBD1, 5 bases. The CDR3 length is 15 residues. Germline CDR1 and CDR2: SGHDN and FVKESK. V was clipped by 4 bases and J by 5 bases, with 17 bases between them. CDR3 sequence: CASSPSGMLVETQYF. The CDR3, as DNA: TGTGCCAGCAGCCCATCAGGGATGCTAGTGGAGACCCAGTACTTC.

Remarks on this clone: In the same sample, other DNA sequences code for this CDR3. This chain uses TRBV5-8 with TRBJ2-3; TRBD2 matches 10 bases. CDR3 size: 15 residues. The germline V gene encodes CDR1 SGHTS and CDR2 YDEGEE. Germline trimming cut 5 bases from V and 1 base from J; bases unmatched to any gene: 4. The CDR3 coding sequence is TGTGCCAGCAGTCCAGGGACTAGCGGCACAGATACGCAGTATTTT. As protein: CASSPGTSGTDTQYF.

This chain connects TRBV7-9 to TRBJ2-3, with 8 bases fitting TRBD2. Germline loops: CDR1 SEHNR, CDR2 FQNEAQ (reference sequence). Trimming at V came to 4 bases and at J to 2 bases, leaving 5 bases not matched to a gene. The CDR3 extends over 15 amino acids. The CDR3 coding sequence is TGTGCCAGCAGCTGGCGGGAGGATACCACAGATACGCAGTATTTT. This encodes CASSWREDTTDTQYF.

This clone appeared once. The rearrangement joins TRBV10-3 to TRBJ2-2; 11 positions agree with TRBD2. In germline, CDR1 is ENHRY, CDR2 SYGVKD. The CDR3 is 19 residues long. The trim removed 4 bases at V and 0 bases at J, leaving 10 bases unmatched. This CDR3 is CAISAPDTSGGSNTGELFF. In DNA, the CDR3 is TGTGCCATCAGTGCCCCCGATACTAGCGGGGGATCGAACACCGGGGAGCTGTTTTTT.

This sequence joins TRBV2 and TRBJ2-4; no definite D call. The CDR3 consists of 16 residues. The germline V and J ends were trimmed by 2 bases and 5 bases, with 16 bases remaining between them. Germline V gene data show CDR1 as SNHLY and CDR2 as FYNNEI. The CDR3 here is CASSERAVRVENIQYF. In DNA, the CDR3 is TGTGCCAGCAGTGAACGGGCAGTCCGAGTTGAAAACATTCAGTACTTC.

Details on this clone: Within the sample, other DNA sequences also encode this same CDR3. V gene TRBV9 combines with J gene TRBJ2-2; D not certain. The length of the CDR3 is 12 residues. With 2 bases removed from V and 4 bases from J, the gap between germline ends came to 3 bases. Germline loops: CDR1 SGDLS, CDR2 YYNGEE. The DNA for the CDR3 is TGTGCCAGCAGCGTCAGCACCGGGGAGCTGTTTTTT. This translates into CASSVSTGELFF.

The chain links TRBV13 to TRBJ1-3, with D possibly TRBD1 on 6 matching bases. Trimming removed 4 bases from V and 0 bases from J, with 10 bases in between. The CDR3 covers 15 residues. Germline V gives CDR1 PRHDT, CDR2 FYEKMQ (reference sequence). The DNA for the CDR3 is TGTGCCAGCAGCTACGGGGACACCTCTGGAAACACCATATATTTT. Amino acid sequence: CASSYGDTSGNTIYF.

The V gene is TRBV27, the J gene TRBJ2-7; no firm D call. Germline loops: CDR1 MNHEY, CDR2 SMNVEV (reference sequence). V gave up 1 base and J gave up 4 bases, with 8 bases separating them. The CDR3 has 13 residues. The CDR3 DNA follows: TGTGCCAGCAGTTTATTTCCCCTATACGAGCAGTACTTC. Its translation is CASSLFPLYEQYF.

V is TRBV13 and J is TRBJ2-7; D is uncertain. Trimming cost V 1 base and J 2 bases, with 12 bases left between them. Germline CDR1 reads PRHDT; CDR2 reads FYEKMQ (reference sequence). The CDR3 is 15 amino acids. The chain's CDR3 is CASSLASTSAYEQYF. The DNA of the CDR3 is TGTGCCAGCAGCTTAGCCTCAACCTCGGCCTACGAGCAGTACTTC.

The rearrangement joins TRBV10-3 to TRBJ1-3; D might be TRBD1 (6 bases). The CDR3 sequence is 16 residues long. Deletions cut 2 bases from V and 2 bases from J, with 13 bases between. From germline, CDR1 is ENHRY and CDR2 SYGVKD. The CDR3 DNA is TGTGCCATCAGTGAGAGCTGGGGGCTAGCTGGAAACACCATATATTTT. Residues: CAISESWGLAGNTIYF.

A few counts support this clone. The chain has TRBV7-9 and TRBJ2-7; D gene unclear. CDR1 and CDR2 from the germline V gene are SEHNR and FQNEAQ (reference sequence). The CDR3 loop spans 9 amino acids. The V end was cut by 3 bases, the J end by 13 bases, with 7 bases between. The chain's CDR3 is CASSFPPYF. CDR3 sequence (DNA): TGTGCCAGCAGCTTCCCCCCTTACTTC. The variable domain in full, completed from reference TRBV7-9 and TRBJ2-7, reads DTGVSQNPRHKITKRGQNVTFRCDPISEHNRLYWYRQTLGQGPEFLTYFQNEAQLEKSRLLSDRFSAERPKGSFSTLEIQRTEQGDSAMYLCASSFPPYFGPGTRLTVT.

The V and J genes are TRBV28 and TRBJ1-3; D is unclear. V dropped 7 bases and J dropped 3 bases, with 22 bases sitting between them. This CDR3 spans 17 amino acids. CDR1 and CDR2 from the germline V gene are MDHEN and SYDVKM. The CDR3 DNA reads as TGTGCCAGCACCCCCCTCCTCGAGGTCCTGGGTGGAAACACCATATATTTT. It codes for CASTPLLEVLGGNTIYF.

CDR3 nucleotides: TGTGCCAGCAGTTATGGAGGACTAGCCGCCTACGAGCAGTACTTC. Translating it yields CASSYGGLAAYEQYF. V is TRBV27 and J is TRBJ2-7; 8 positions match TRBD2. Germline V gives CDR1 MNHEY, CDR2 SMNVEV (reference sequence). The V segment lost 4 bases and the J segment 2 bases; nucleotides outside the gene matches: 7. The CDR3 contains 15 residues.

The chain links TRBV9 to TRBJ2-7; 7 bases fit TRBD1. V lost 3 bases and J lost 5; bases outside the gene matches: 11. This CDR3 has 15 amino acids. In germline, CDR1 is SGDLS, CDR2 YYNGEE. The CDR3 bases are TGTGCCAGCAGCGCAAGCCGGGACAGCCGCCACGAGCAGTACTTC. Protein product: CASSASRDSRHEQYF.

V gene TRBV9 combines with J gene TRBJ2-2, with 8 bases fitting TRBD1. Germline CDR1 and CDR2: SGDLS and YYNGEE. Losses at the gene ends were 4 bases for V and 5 bases for J; bases not matched to a gene: 10. The CDR3 contains 16 residues. The CDR3 sequence is CASSPSPTGVTGELFF. The CDR3 DNA reads TGTGCCAGCAGCCCAAGCCCGACAGGGGTTACCGGGGAGCTGTTTTTT. Drawing the rest from reference TRBV9 and TRBJ2-2, the complete variable domain is DSGVTQTPKHLITATGQRVTLRCSPRSGDLSVYWYQQSLDQGLQFLIQYYNGEERAKGNILERFSAQQFPDLHSELNLSSLELGDSALYFCASSPSPTGVTGELFFGEGSRLTVL.

The rearrangement joins TRBV6-6 to TRBJ2-6, with 9 nucleotides matching TRBD1. The J segment lost 2 bases and the V segment lost 6 bases, leaving 2 bases of the junction unmatched. The germline V gene has CDR1 MNHNY and CDR2 SVGAGI (reference sequence). CDR3 length: 15 amino acids. The CDR3 sequence is CASSRDRAGANVLTF. The CDR3 region has the DNA TGTGCCAGCAGCCGGGACAGGGCTGGGGCCAACGTCCTGACTTTC.

The CDR3 region is CASSQDNDRDTGSYEQYF. Here the CDR3 DNA reads TGCGCCAGCAGCCAAGATAACGACCGGGACACCGGCTCCTACGAGCAGTACTTC. The J gene is TRBJ2-7, the V gene TRBV4-1; tentatively, D is TRBD1 (6 bases). There are 18 residues in the CDR3. The V and J ends lost 0 bases and 0 bases respectively, with 18 bases between them. Germline V gene lookup returns CDR1 MGHRA and CDR2 YSYEKL.

The chain carries TRBV7-8 and TRBJ2-7; 7 bases match TRBD1. This CDR3 spans 13 amino acids. Germline values: CDR1 SGHVS, CDR2 FQNEAQ. V lost 5 bases, J lost 4 bases, and 5 bases stayed unmatched. CDR3: CASSPTGAYEQYF. The DNA for the CDR3 is TGTGCCAGCAGCCCCACAGGGGCTTACGAGCAGTACTTC.

CDR3 region: CASSHGRSNTEAFF. The CDR3 nucleotides read TGTGCCAGCAGCCACGGACGGTCGAACACTGAAGCTTTCTTT. The chain recombines TRBV25-1 with TRBJ1-1; D call uncertain. Trimming removed 6 bases from V and 1 base from J, with 12 bases in between. The CDR3 contains 14 residues. In germline, CDR1 is MGHDK, CDR2 SYGVNS.